The entry below gives a single T cell receptor (beta chain) sequence along with its context. Its matching antigen is unknown. V dropped 0 bases and J dropped 2; count of bases not matched to a gene: 0. CDR3 length: 13 amino acids. Germline CDR1 SQVTM, CDR2 ANQGSEA. TCRdb's copy holds only in-frame clones and misses some; the assay was immunoSEQ multiplex PCR. The sample includes 35,000 or so clones, around 84% of them seen just once. These data originate in a study of PD-1 blockade in mismatch repair-deficient tumors. TCR sequencing covered three patients who responded to pembrolizumab. General study points: Tumor-resident clones, often undetectable pretreatment in blood, expanded then contracted after pembrolizumab.

This TCR came from an adult with mismatch repair-deficient cancer. The chain recombines TRBV29-1 with TRBJ1-2; 7 bases align to TRBD1. This specimen was peripheral blood, taken approximately 80 weeks after starting pembrolizumab. The CDR3 here is CSVEEGQNYGYTF. The CDR3 DNA reads TGCAGCGTTGAAGAGGGACAGAACTATGGCTACACCTTC.